One and the same sample provided the 10 T cell receptor beta chains below, sequenced in a study of blood T cells in healthy people across ages. A sample-barcoded 5' primer and a J-beta primer mix were used in a second PCR of roughly 6 to 11 cycles. TCRdb recomputed calls from the 5' RACE reads with MiXCR, one row per CDR3 protein. The table has about 590,000 distinct CDR3 sequences, approximately 30% seen once. Material: blood. The receptors here all came from a woman older than 75 in good health.

This clonotype came up a few times. A much larger clone is a single base away; this may be a read error. This sequence joins TRBV7-2 and TRBJ2-7; tentatively, D is TRBD2 (6 bases). The germline V gene encodes CDR1 SGHTA and CDR2 FQGNSA. V was trimmed by 5 bases and J by 7 bases, leaving 24 bases between them. This CDR3 is 16 amino acids long. The CDR3 DNA sequence: TGTGCCAGCAGCCCAGGAAGCGGGTTGGGTTTTAATGAGCAGTACTTC. Amino acids: CASSPGSGLGFNEQYF.

This clonotype was seen ten or more times. This chain joins TRBV6-2 or TRBV6-3 and TRBJ2-1; possibly TRBD1 for D (5 bases). Trimming took off 6 bases at V and 9 bases at J, with 15 bases between the two ends. The V gene's germline CDR1 is MNHEY and CDR2 SVGEGT. There are 13 residues in the CDR3. For the CDR3, the DNA is TGTGCCAGCAGCGACCTAGGGGTCGGTGAGCAGTTCTTC. This gives the protein CASSDLGVGEQFF.

This clonotype was seen a handful of times. A single base separates this from a much larger clone, so it may be a read error. The chain uses TRBV24-1 and TRBJ2-1; D remains ambiguous. The J call may be mistaken, given a closer DNA end match to TRBJ2-7. Germline V gives CDR1 KGHDR, CDR2 SFDVKD. CDR3 length equals 12 residues. CDR3 region: CAAGDSYNEQYF. Here the CDR3 DNA reads TGTGCCGCCGGAGACTCATACAATGAGCAGTACTTC.

This clonotype was recorded many times. The V gene is TRBV10-3, the J gene TRBJ2-7; 10 nucleotides match TRBD1. V trimming: 3 bases; J trimming: 7 bases; junction bases outside the gene matches: 6. CDR1 and CDR2 from the germline V gene are ENHRY and SYGVKD. This CDR3 spans 14 amino acids. CDR3 region: CAISDPGQGWEQYF. For the CDR3, the DNA is TGTGCCATCAGTGATCCGGGACAGGGGTGGGAGCAGTACTTC.

This clonotype has at least ten counts. The CDR3 loop reads CSVEGAQTGEQYF. CDR3 nucleotide sequence: TGCAGCGTTGAAGGGGCCCAAACGGGGGAGCAGTACTTC. The J gene is TRBJ2-7, the V gene TRBV29-1; D possibly corresponds to TRBD2 (5 bases). Looked up from germline, CDR1 is SQVTM and CDR2 is ANQGSEA. The ends were cut back, 1 base at V and 7 bases at J, with 14 bases in the middle. The CDR3 spans 13 residues.

This chain connects TRBV11-2 to TRBJ2-3; the D gene is possibly TRBD2 (5 bases). V lost 1 base and J 2 bases, leaving 16 bases between the germline ends. CDR1 and CDR2 from the germline V gene are SGHAT and FQNNGV. The CDR3 extends over 17 amino acids. The CDR3 DNA reads TGTGCCAGCAGCTTAGTGGTGTCTAGCCGAACCACAGATACGCAGTATTTT. Encoded protein: CASSLVVSSRTTDTQYF. The whole variable domain, remainder taken from reference TRBV11-2 and TRBJ2-3, is EAGVAQSPRYKIIEKRQSVAFWCNPISGHATLYWYQQILGQGPKLLIQFQNNGVVDDSQLPKDRFSAERLKGVDSTLKIQPAKLEDSAVYLCASSLVVSSRTTDTQYFGPGTRLTVL.

This clonotype was observed at least ten times. A much larger clone differs by one base, so this may be a read error. The chain carries TRBV4-1 and TRBJ2-1; D is uncertain. Near its end, the DNA agrees better with TRBJ2-7, so the J call may be wrong. Germline V lookup: CDR1 MGHRA, CDR2 YSYEKL. This CDR3 spans 17 amino acids. CDR3 loop: CASSQDVEVPFYNEQYF. CDR3 DNA sequence: TGCGCCAGCAGCCAAGATGTAGAGGTCCCTTTTTACAATGAGCAGTACTTC.

There are a few counts of this clonotype. The V and J genes are TRBV4-1 and TRBJ1-4; TRBD1 matches at 7 bases. The CDR3 has 15 residues. The germline CDR1 and CDR2 sequences are MGHRA and YSYEKL. J was trimmed by 4 bases and V by 6 bases; bases with no gene match: 8. The CDR3 sequence: CASRTTGEGNEKLFF. The CDR3 region has the DNA TGCGCCAGCAGGACTACAGGGGAAGGTAATGAAAAACTGTTTTTT.

The CDR3 reads CSAPGLAGGETQYF. The CDR3 region has the DNA TGCAGCGCCCCGGGACTAGCGGGAGGAGAGACCCAGTACTTC. The rearrangement joins TRBV29-1 to TRBJ2-5; 15 bases line up with TRBD2. Looked up from germline, CDR1 is SQVTM and CDR2 is ANQGSEA. With V trimmed by 7 bases and J by 4 bases, 4 bases remained unmatched. This CDR3 contains 14 residues.

This clonotype has at least ten counts. The genes are TRBV28 and TRBJ2-3; TRBD2 might be the D (5 bases). The V end was cut by 5 bases, the J end by 0 bases, with 12 bases between. Germline CDR1 and CDR2: MDHEN and SYDVKM. The CDR3 has 15 residues. The CDR3 DNA is TGTGCCAGCAGTGGACTGACCCGAAGCACAGATACGCAGTATTTT. It codes for CASSGLTRSTDTQYF.